The 25 T cell receptor beta chains presented below share a single source sample, sequenced in a study of shared clonotypes between healthy human individuals. Only in-frame clones appear in the TCRdb table, and some are missing; sequencing was by immunoSEQ multiplex PCR. The sample records roughly 490,000 clones, roughly four fifths being singletons. Sequenced sample: PBMCs. The receptors were gathered from a middle-aged woman in good health. Some clones in this sample may be carry-over from other donors' samples.

The genes are TRBV27 and TRBJ2-7, with 8 bases lining up with TRBD1. The germline V gene encodes CDR1 MNHEY and CDR2 SMNVEV (reference sequence). The CDR3 extends over 15 amino acids. Trimming removed 6 bases from V and 3 bases from J; junction bases left unmatched: 10. CDR3 sequence (DNA): TGTGCCAGCAGCTCAGGGGGCTCCGGCGACTACGAGCAGTACTTC. Its protein product is CASSSGGSGDYEQYF.

The rearrangement links TRBV29-1 to TRBJ2-3; a weak D match, TRBD2 (5 bases). The CDR3 is made up of 15 amino acids. The V gene lost 0 bases and the J gene lost 6 bases, with 16 bases spanning the gap. Germline CDR1 reads SQVTM; CDR2 reads ANQGSEA. Here the CDR3 reads CSVEDRKRAPDTQYF. The CDR3 nucleotides are TGCAGCGTTGAAGATCGGAAGAGGGCCCCCGATACGCAGTATTTT.

This sequence joins TRBV28 and TRBJ1-4, with 7 bases fitting TRBD1. There are 16 residues in the CDR3. V was clipped by 4 bases and J by 5 bases; unmatched bases: 10. CDR1 MDHEN and CDR2 SYDVKM come from the germline V gene. CDR3 loop: CASSSQTGTVNEKLFF. The CDR3 DNA reads as TGTGCCAGCAGTTCCCAGACCGGGACAGTCAATGAAAAACTGTTTTTT.

The V call is TRBV5-1, the J call TRBJ2-5; TRBD2 matches 7 bases. There are 15 residues in the CDR3. V dropped 0 bases and J dropped 3; count of bases not matched to a gene: 5. Germline V lookup: CDR1 SGHRS, CDR2 YFSETQ. DNA for the CDR3: TGCGCCAGCAGCTTGGGGGCTAGCGGTAAAGAGACCCAGTACTTC. It yields the protein CASSLGASGKETQYF.

V and J are TRBV11-2 and TRBJ2-7, with D perhaps TRBD1 (6 bases). Looked up from germline, CDR1 is SGHAT and CDR2 is FQNNGV. CDR3 length: 15 residues. V was pared by 2 bases and J by 3 bases, with 14 bases between. The CDR3: CASSLPIQGFYEQYF. In DNA, the CDR3 is TGTGCCAGCAGCTTACCCATACAGGGTTTCTACGAGCAGTACTTC.

This rearrangement joins TRBV5-1 to TRBJ2-3, with TRBD2 matching 7 bases. This CDR3 contains 18 residues. The germline gives CDR1 SGHRS, CDR2 YFSETQ. V was clipped by 0 bases and J by 4 bases; unmatched bases: 14. The CDR3, as DNA: TGCGCCAGCAGCTTGGCTCTAGCGGTACCGTGGGTGTCAGATACGCAGTATTTT. Its protein product is CASSLALAVPWVSDTQYF.

This chain joins TRBV28 and TRBJ1-5, with D possibly matching TRBD1 (6 bases). The ends were cut back, 5 bases at V and 6 bases at J, with 20 bases in the middle. This CDR3 is built from 16 residues. Germline assignment: CDR1 MDHEN and CDR2 SYDVKM. The DNA for the CDR3 is TGTGCCAGCAGTATCCGTCGGGGGCCCTATGGTCAGCCCCAGCATTTT. Translated: CASSIRRGPYGQPQHF.

The V gene is TRBV9, the J gene TRBJ2-7; TRBD1 matches at 7 bases. Germline trimming cut 0 bases from V and 3 bases from J; bases unmatched to any gene: 6. The CDR3 loop spans 15 amino acids. Germline V gene sequence: CDR1 SGDLS, CDR2 YYNGEE. The CDR3, as DNA: TGTGCCAGCAGCGTAGCTTCGACAGGGTACTACGAGCAGTACTTC. Protein sequence: CASSVASTGYYEQYF.

V gene TRBV27 combines with J gene TRBJ1-4, with TRBD1 matching over 7 bases. CDR1 is MNHEY and CDR2 is SMNVEV in the germline V gene (reference sequence). This CDR3 contains 13 residues. V gave up 4 bases and J gave up 10 bases; unmatched junction bases: 6. The CDR3 DNA follows: TGTGCCAGCAGTTGGCAGGGGGACGGAAAACTGTTTTTT. Protein sequence: CASSWQGDGKLFF.

The chain is built from TRBV2 and TRBJ1-3, with D hard to call. V lost 4 bases, J lost 6 bases, and 4 bases lay in between. The length of the CDR3 is 11 residues. Germline CDR1 and CDR2: SNHLY and FYNNEI. The CDR3 DNA reads as TGTGCCAGCAGTGGGGAAAACACCATATATTTT. This codes for CASSGENTIYF.

The J gene is TRBJ2-5, the V gene TRBV27; D might be TRBD2 (5 bases). In germline, CDR1 is MNHEY, CDR2 SMNVEV (reference sequence). Trimming removed 5 bases from V and 4 bases from J, with 11 bases in between. The CDR3 is made up of 13 amino acids. The CDR3 protein is CASSLDWGETQYF. The CDR3 DNA sequence: TGTGCCAGCAGTCTGGACTGGGGAGAGACCCAGTACTTC.

V gene TRBV18 combines with J gene TRBJ2-1; D is uncertain. Trimming cost V 3 bases and J 9 bases, with 18 bases left between them. CDR1 is KGHSH and CDR2 is LQKENI in the germline V gene. The length of the CDR3 is 15 residues. The CDR3 DNA reads TGTGCCAGCTCACCCGGGCGAGACGGGCGAGGTGAGCAGTTCTTC. Translating it yields CASSPGRDGRGEQFF.

The CDR3 loop reads CAWSVVAFETQYF. In nucleotides, the CDR3 is TGTGCCTGGAGTGTAGTTGCGTTTGAGACCCAGTACTTC. The chain employs TRBV30 and TRBJ2-5; unclear D gene. Per the germline V gene, CDR1 is GTSNPN and CDR2 is SVGIG (reference sequence). The CDR3 totals 13 residues. Trimming removed 0 bases at V and 5 bases at J, with 10 bases between.

The rearrangement links TRBV28 to TRBJ1-1, with D unclear. V lost 2 bases and J lost 6, with 10 bases in between. CDR1 is MDHEN and CDR2 is SYDVKM in the germline V gene. The CDR3 consists of 13 residues. For the CDR3, the DNA is TGTGCCAGCAGTTTAGCGTTTCATGCTGAAGCTTTCTTT. As protein: CASSLAFHAEAFF.

This clone was counted a few times. The DNA is omitted, as the CDR3 cannot be located on it reliably, and the CDR3 follows TCRdb's listing. This CDR3 reads CASTSVGQGDYGYTF. The chain uses TRBV19 and TRBJ1-2; the table's D call TRBD1 went unverified against the DNA. CDR1 and CDR2 from the germline V gene are LNHDA and SQIVND (reference sequence). Including both end residues, the CDR3 is 15 amino acids long.

The chain has TRBV7-3 and TRBJ2-1; D is undetermined. The germline V gene has CDR1 SGHTA and CDR2 FQGTGA. The CDR3 contains 13 residues. V was clipped by 3 bases and J by 6 bases, with 9 bases between them. This CDR3 reads CASSFRRSNEQFF. In nucleotides, the CDR3 is TGTGCCAGCAGCTTTAGGCGGTCCAATGAGCAGTTCTTC.

This clone was picked up a small number of times. The rearrangement uses TRBV7-9 and TRBJ2-5, with 7 bases lining up with TRBD1. Germline lookup yields CDR1 SEHNR and CDR2 FQNEAQ (reference sequence). V gave up 5 bases and J gave up 2 bases; unmatched junction bases: 14. The CDR3 contains 17 residues. The CDR3 spells CASSPPWSGTDQETQYF. In DNA form, the CDR3 reads TGTGCCAGCAGCCCCCCGTGGTCGGGGACAGATCAAGAGACCCAGTACTTC. The variable domain in full, completed from reference TRBV7-9 and TRBJ2-5, reads DTGVSQNPRHKITKRGQNVTFRCDPISEHNRLYWYRQTLGQGPEFLTYFQNEAQLEKSRLLSDRFSAERPKGSFSTLEIQRTEQGDSAMYLCASSPPWSGTDQETQYFGPGTRLLVL.

The chain couples TRBV6-1 to TRBJ1-5; unclear D gene. Germline loops: CDR1 MNHNS, CDR2 SASEGT. This CDR3 has 15 amino acids. V lost 1 base and J lost 0, with 7 bases in between. In DNA, the CDR3 is TGTGCCAGCAGTGAAGGAGATTATAGCAATCAGCCCCAGCATTTT. Its translation is CASSEGDYSNQPQHF.

This clone came up once. In DNA, the CDR3 is TGTGCCAGCAGTGACGGCAGGGCAAGTAGAAACACCATATATTTT. As protein: CASSDGRASRNTIYF. The chain couples TRBV2 to TRBJ1-3; possibly TRBD1 for D (5 bases). Germline lookup yields CDR1 SNHLY and CDR2 FYNNEI. The CDR3 sequence is 15 residues long. V lost 3 bases to trimming and J lost 5 bases, with 14 bases between them.

V gene TRBV6-6 combines with J gene TRBJ2-1; 15 bases match TRBD2. This CDR3 region has 15 residues. Germline loops: CDR1 MNHNY, CDR2 SVGAGI (reference sequence). The V gene end was trimmed by 7 bases and the J gene end by 12 bases; junction bases not matched to a gene: 10. The CDR3 DNA is TGTGCCAGCACCCAGGGACTAGCGGGAGGTGGGTGGCAGTTCTTC. Protein sequence: CASTQGLAGGGWQFF.

This clone was observed once. This chain uses TRBV30 with TRBJ1-1; 8 bases line up with TRBD1. This CDR3 has 13 residues. CDR1 and CDR2 from the germline V gene are GTSNPN and SVGIG (reference sequence). With 7 bases clipped from V and 7 bases from J, the junction kept 11 bases outside the gene matches. In nucleotides, the CDR3 is TGTGCCTCTTCAGGGGGCAGGGGTGGTGAAGCTTTCTTT. This translates into CASSGGRGGEAFF.

A note on this clone: A read error may produce the germline difference seen at one junction end. This chain links TRBV28 with TRBJ2-5, with D perhaps matching TRBD2 (6 bases). The end of the DNA aligns better with TRBJ2-7, so the J call may be wrong. The CDR3 covers 15 residues. Germline CDR1 MDHEN, CDR2 SYDVKM. DNA for the CDR3: TGTGCCGGCAGCGTAAGTGGGACTGTTCCCTACGAGCAGTACTTC. It codes for CAGSVSGTVPYEQYF.

Many counts were recorded for this clone. Other DNA variants within this sample encode the same CDR3. The J gene is TRBJ1-1, the V gene TRBV28; D is possibly TRBD1 (5 bases). Deletions cut 7 bases from V and 4 bases from J, with 16 bases between. Looked up from germline, CDR1 is MDHEN and CDR2 is SYDVKM. The length of the CDR3 is 14 residues. As DNA, the CDR3 is TGTGCCAGCACCCTCTGGGGGAGATCCACTGAAGCTTTCTTT. This sequence encodes CASTLWGRSTEAFF.

This clone occurred a few times. A clone one base away is much larger, so this may be a read error. This sequence joins TRBV30 and TRBJ2-5, with D unresolved. Germline V gene lookup returns CDR1 GTSNPN and CDR2 SVGIG (reference sequence). This CDR3 is built from 14 residues. Trimming stripped 1 base from V and 4 bases from J, with 13 bases between. CDR3 region: CAWSARARRETQYF. In DNA, the CDR3 is TGTGCCTGGAGTGCTAGAGCGCGGCGAGAGACCCAGTACTTC.

This clone was seen once. CDR3 sequence (DNA): TGTGCCAGCAGCTTAGGCGGGACCTCCGGGGGGGAGCTGTTTTTT. Translated, it gives CASSLGGTSGGELFF. The chain joins TRBV11-3 to TRBJ2-2; D perhaps matches TRBD2 (6 bases). Germline V gives CDR1 SGHNT, CDR2 YENEEA. V gave up 1 base and J gave up 8 bases, with 14 bases separating them. The CDR3 runs 15 residues.